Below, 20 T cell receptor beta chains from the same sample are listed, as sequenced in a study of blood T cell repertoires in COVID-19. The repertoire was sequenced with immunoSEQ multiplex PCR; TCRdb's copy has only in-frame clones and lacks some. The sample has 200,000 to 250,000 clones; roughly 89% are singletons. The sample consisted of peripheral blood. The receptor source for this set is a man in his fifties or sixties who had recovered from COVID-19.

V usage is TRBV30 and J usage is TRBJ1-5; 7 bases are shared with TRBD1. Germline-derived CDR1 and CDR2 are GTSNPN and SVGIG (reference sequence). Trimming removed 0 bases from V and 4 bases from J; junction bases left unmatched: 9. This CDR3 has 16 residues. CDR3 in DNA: TGTGCCTGGAGTGTACCCGGGACAGTCTCGAATCAGCCCCAGCATTTT. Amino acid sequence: CAWSVPGTVSNQPQHF.

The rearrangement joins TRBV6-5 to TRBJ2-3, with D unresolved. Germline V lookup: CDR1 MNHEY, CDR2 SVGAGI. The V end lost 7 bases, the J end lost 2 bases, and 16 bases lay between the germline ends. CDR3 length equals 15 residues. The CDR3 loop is CASTPNPIDTDTQYF. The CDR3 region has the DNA TGTGCCAGCACTCCGAACCCAATAGACACAGATACGCAGTATTTT.

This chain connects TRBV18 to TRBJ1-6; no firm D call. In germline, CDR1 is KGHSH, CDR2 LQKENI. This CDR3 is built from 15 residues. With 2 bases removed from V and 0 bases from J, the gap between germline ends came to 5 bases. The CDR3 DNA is TGTGCCAGCTCACCAGAGAGCTCCTATAATTCACCCCTCCACTTT. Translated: CASSPESSYNSPLHF.

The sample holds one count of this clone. The DNA of the CDR3 is TGTGCCAGCAGCTTGGTAAGCGGGCGGAGAGACGAGCAGTACTTC. Translation: CASSLVSGRRDEQYF. This rearrangement joins TRBV5-4 to TRBJ2-7, with D maybe TRBD2 (6 bases). Germline CDR1 SGHNT, CDR2 YYREEE (reference sequence). V shed 0 bases and J shed 5 bases, with 15 bases lying between them. This CDR3 has 15 amino acids. Supplemented by reference TRBV5-4 and TRBJ2-7, the full variable domain reads ETGVTQSPTHLIKTRGQQVTLRCSSQSGHNTVSWYQQALGQGPQFIFQYYREEENGRGNFPPRFSGLQFPNYSSELNVNALELDDSALYLCASSLVSGRRDEQYFGPGTRLTVT.

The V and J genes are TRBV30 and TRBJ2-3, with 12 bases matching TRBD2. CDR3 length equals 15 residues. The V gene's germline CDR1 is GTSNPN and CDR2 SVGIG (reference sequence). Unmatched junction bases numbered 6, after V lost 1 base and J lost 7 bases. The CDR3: CAWSGTSGVWNTQYF. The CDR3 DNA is TGTGCCTGGAGTGGGACTAGCGGGGTGTGGAATACGCAGTATTTT.

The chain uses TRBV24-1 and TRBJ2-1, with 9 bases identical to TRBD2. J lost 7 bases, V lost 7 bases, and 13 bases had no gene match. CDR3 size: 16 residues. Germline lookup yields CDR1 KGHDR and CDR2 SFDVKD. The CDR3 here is CATSPSPGLAQNEQFF. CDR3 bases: TGTGCCACCAGCCCCTCCCCAGGACTAGCGCAGAATGAGCAGTTCTTC.

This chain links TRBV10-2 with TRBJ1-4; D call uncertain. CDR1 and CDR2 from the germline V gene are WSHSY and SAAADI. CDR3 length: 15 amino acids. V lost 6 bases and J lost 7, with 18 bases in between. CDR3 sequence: CASSPYPGAGEKLFF. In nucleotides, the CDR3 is TGCGCCAGCAGCCCTTACCCTGGAGCCGGTGAAAAACTGTTTTTT.

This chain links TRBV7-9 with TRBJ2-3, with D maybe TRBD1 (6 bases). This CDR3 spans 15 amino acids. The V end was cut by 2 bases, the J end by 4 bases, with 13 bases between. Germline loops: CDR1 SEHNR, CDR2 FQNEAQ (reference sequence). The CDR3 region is CASSLWQGQADTQYF. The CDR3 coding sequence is TGTGCCAGCAGCTTATGGCAGGGGCAAGCAGATACGCAGTATTTT. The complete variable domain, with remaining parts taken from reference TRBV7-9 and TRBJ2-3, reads DTGVSQNPRHKITKRGQNVTFRCDPISEHNRLYWYRQTLGQGPEFLTYFQNEAQLEKSRLLSDRFSAERPKGSFSTLEIQRTEQGDSAMYLCASSLWQGQADTQYFGPGTRLTVL.

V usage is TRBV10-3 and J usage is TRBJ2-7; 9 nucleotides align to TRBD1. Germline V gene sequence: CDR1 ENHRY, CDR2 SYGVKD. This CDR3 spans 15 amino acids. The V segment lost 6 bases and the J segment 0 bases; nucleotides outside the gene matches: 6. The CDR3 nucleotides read TGTGCCATCAGACAGGGGGCGCGTTCCTCCTACGAGCAGTACTTC. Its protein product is CAIRQGARSSYEQYF.

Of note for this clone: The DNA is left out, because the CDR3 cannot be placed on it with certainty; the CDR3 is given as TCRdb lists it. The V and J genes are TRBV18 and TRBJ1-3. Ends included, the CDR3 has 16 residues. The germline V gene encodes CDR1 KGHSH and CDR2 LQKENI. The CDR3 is CASSPRGGVGETPYIF.

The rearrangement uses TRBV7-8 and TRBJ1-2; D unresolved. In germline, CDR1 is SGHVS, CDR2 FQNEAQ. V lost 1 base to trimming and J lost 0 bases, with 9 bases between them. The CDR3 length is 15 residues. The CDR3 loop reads CASSLVAVPNYGYTF. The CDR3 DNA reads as TGTGCCAGCAGCTTAGTGGCGGTCCCTAACTATGGCTACACCTTC.

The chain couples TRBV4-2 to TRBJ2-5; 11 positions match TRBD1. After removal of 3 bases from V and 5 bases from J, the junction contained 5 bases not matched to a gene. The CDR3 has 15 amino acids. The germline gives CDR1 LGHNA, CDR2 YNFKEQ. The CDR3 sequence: CASSHGTGGVETQYF. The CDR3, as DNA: TGTGCCAGCAGCCACGGGACAGGGGGAGTGGAGACCCAGTACTTC.

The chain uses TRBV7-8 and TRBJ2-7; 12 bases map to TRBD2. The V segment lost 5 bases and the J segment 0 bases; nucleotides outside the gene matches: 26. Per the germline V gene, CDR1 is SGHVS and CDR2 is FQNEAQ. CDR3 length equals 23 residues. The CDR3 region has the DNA TGTGCCAGCAGCCGCCCGGACCAACCCCCACCCGGGACTAGCGGGCCAAGCTCCTACGAGCAGTACTTC. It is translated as CASSRPDQPPPGTSGPSSYEQYF.

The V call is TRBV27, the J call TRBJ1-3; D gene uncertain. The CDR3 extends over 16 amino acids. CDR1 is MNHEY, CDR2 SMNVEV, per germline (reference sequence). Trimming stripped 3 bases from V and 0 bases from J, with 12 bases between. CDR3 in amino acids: CASSFALPRSGNTIYF. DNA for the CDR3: TGTGCCAGCAGTTTCGCGTTACCCCGCTCTGGAAACACCATATATTTT.

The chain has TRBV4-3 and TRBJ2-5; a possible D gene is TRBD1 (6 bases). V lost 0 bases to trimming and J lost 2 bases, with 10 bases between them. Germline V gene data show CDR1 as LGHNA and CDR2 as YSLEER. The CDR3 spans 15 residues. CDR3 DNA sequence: TGCGCCAGCAGCCAAGATTCAGGGGTTCAAGAGACCCAGTACTTC. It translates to CASSQDSGVQETQYF.

CDR3 nucleotides: TGTGCCAGCAGCAAAGGTCTAGGCAGGGGGTGGCGGAACACTGAAGCTTTCTTT. This gives the protein CASSKGLGRGWRNTEAFF. This rearrangement joins TRBV21-1 to TRBJ1-1; the table calls TRBD1, which could not be checked here. TRBV21-1 is flagged as a pseudogene. This CDR3 has 18 amino acids.

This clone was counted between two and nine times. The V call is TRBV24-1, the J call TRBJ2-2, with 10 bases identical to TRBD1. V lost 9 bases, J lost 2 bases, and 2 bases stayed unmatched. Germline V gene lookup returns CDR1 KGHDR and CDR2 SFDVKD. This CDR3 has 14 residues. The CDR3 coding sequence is TGTGCCACCGGGACAGGGGACAACACCGGGGAGCTGTTTTTT. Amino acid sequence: CATGTGDNTGELFF.

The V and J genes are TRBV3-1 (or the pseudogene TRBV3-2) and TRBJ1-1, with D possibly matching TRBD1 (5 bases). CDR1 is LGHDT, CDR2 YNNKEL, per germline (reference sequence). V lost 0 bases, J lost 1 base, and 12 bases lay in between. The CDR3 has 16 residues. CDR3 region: CASSQEGRAPNTEAFF. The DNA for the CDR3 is TGTGCCAGCAGCCAAGAAGGCAGGGCCCCGAACACTGAAGCTTTCTTT.

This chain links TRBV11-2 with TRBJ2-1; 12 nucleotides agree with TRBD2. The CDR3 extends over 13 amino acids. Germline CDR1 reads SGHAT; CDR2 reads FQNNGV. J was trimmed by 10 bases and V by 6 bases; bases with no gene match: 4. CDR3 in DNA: TGTGCCAGCAGTCTAACTAGCGGGAGGGAGCAGTTCTTC. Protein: CASSLTSGREQFF.

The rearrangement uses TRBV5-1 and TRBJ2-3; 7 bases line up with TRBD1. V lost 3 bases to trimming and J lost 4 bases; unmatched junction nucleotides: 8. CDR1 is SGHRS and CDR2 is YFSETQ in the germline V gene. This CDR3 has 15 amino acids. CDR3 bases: TGCGCCAGCAGCTACCGGGGACAGCAAGCAGATACGCAGTATTTT. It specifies CASSYRGQQADTQYF.